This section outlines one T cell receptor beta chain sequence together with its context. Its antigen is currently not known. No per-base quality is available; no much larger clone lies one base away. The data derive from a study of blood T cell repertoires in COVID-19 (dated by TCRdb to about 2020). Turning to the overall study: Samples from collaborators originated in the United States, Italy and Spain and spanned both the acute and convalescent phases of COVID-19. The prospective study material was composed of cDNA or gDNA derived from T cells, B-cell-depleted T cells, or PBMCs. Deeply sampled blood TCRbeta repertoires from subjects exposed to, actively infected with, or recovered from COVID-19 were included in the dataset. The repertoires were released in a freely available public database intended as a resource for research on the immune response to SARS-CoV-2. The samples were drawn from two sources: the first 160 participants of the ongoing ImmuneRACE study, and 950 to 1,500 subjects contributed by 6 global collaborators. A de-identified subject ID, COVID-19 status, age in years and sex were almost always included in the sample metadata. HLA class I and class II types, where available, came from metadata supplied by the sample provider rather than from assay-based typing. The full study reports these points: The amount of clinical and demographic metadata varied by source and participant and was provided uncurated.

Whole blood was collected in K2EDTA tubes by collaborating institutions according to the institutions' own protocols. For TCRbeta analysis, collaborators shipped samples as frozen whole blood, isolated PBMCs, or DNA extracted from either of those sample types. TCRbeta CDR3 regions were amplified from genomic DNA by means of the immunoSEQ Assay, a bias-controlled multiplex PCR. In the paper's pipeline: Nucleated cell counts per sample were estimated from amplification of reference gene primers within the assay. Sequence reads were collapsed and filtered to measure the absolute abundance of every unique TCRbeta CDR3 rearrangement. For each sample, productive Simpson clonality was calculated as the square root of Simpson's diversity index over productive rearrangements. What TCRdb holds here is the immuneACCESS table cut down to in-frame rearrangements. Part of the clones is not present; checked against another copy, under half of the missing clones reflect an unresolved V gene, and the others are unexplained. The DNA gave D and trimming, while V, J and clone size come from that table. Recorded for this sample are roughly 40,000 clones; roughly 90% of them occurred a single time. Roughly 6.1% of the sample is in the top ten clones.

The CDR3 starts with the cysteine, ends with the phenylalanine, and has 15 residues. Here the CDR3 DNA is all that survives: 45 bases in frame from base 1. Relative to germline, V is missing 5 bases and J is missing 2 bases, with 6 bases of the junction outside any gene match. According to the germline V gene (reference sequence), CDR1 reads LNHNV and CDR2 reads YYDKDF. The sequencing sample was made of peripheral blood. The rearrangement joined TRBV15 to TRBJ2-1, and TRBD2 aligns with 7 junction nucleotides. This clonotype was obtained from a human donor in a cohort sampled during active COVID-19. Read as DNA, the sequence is TGTGCCACCAGCGGAACTAGCGTTCCCTACAATGAGCAGTTCTTC. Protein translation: CATSGTSVPYNEQFF.